The present T cell receptor (beta chain) was sequenced within a study of blood T cell repertoires in COVID-19. Background on the study: Sources were T cells, B-cell-depleted T cells, or PBMCs; the material itself was cDNA or gDNA.

Method: immunoSEQ multiplex PCR; TCRdb's copy keeps in-frame clones and lacks some. The sample has under 200,000 clones, roughly 90% seen once. The CDR3 is made up of 16 amino acids. Germline V gene lookup returns CDR1 SEHNR and CDR2 FQNEAQ (reference sequence). V lost 0 bases and J 0 bases, leaving 11 bases between the germline ends. This clone appeared a few times. V is TRBV7-9 and J is TRBJ1-2, with a possible D match to TRBD1 (5 bases). Sequenced material: peripheral blood. The clonotype originates from a man aged 18 to 29 with active or convalescent COVID-19. CDR3 nucleotides: TGTGCCAGCAGCTTAGCGTCAGGGAATTCTAACTATGGCTACACCTTC. This gives the protein CASSLASGNSNYGYTF.